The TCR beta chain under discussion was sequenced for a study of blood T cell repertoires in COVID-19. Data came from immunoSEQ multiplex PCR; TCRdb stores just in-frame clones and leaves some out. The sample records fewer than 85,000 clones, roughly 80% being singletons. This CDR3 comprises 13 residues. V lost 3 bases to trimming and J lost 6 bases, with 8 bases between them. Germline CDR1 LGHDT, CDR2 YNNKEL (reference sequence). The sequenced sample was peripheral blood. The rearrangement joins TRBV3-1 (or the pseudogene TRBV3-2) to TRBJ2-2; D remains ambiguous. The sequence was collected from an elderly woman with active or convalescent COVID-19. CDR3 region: CASSQRGSGELFF. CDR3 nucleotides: TGTGCCAGCAGCCAGAGAGGTTCCGGGGAGCTGTTTTTT.